The T cell receptor (beta chain) under discussion was sequenced for a study of CXCR3-negative and CXCR3-positive naive CD8 T cells. Triplicates of over 250,000 cells were sorted from each CD8+ T cell subset. In regard to this clonotype: The antigen remains unidentified.

Whole-study findings and limits: Similarly elevated diversity marked both naive subsets, with memory CD8+ cells showing far lower diversity. CXCR3-positive naive cells carried more hydrophobic TRB CDR3s than CXCR3-negative ones. Surface CD5 looked about the same in the naive subsets, so the authors worked out TCR strength from TRB CDR3 properties. Similar TRBV-TRBJ usage was seen in naive cells (both CXCR3-negative and CXCR3-positive), but memory cells differed.

Germline V lookup: CDR1 SQVTM, CDR2 ANQGSEA. The CDR3 is 15 amino acids. TRB cDNA was prepared as libraries by UMI-labeled 5' RACE. TCRdb re-called the 5' RACE reads and gives one entry per CDR3 protein, without DNA. Its listing shows about 120,000 distinct CDR3 sequences. This TCR came from a human donor in good health. Some clones in this sample may be carry-over from other donors' samples. The rearrangement links TRBV29-1 to TRBJ1-2. The sequencing sample was made of naive CXCR3+ CD8+ T cells from blood. The subset is: CD45RO-CCR7+CD27+CD95- naive CD8+ T cells expressing CXCR3 (TNR3+). This CDR3 is CSVEGPDGGNYGYTF.